These T cell receptor beta chains were read from a single sample in a study of neurological immune-mediated disorders. TCRdb processed the 5' RACE reads anew with MiXCR; each CDR3 protein has one entry. The repertoire has about 70,000 distinct CDR3 sequences, about 3% of them found once; the top ten carry around 5.2%. Sequencing was carried out using PBMCs. The receptors were sampled from a woman in her fifties or sixties with multiple sclerosis. CDR3s include the opening cysteine and the closing phenylalanine or tryptophan. Each record gives: clone size, V gene, J gene, D gene, CDR3 DNA, CDR3 protein. D genes are given only for firm matches. Size is omitted from some rows. Given values are once, few, many or a class for expanded clones.

many,TRBV7-2,TRBJ2-3,NA,TGTGCCAGCAGCTTATCGGGTGCGGATACGCAGTATTTT,CASSLSGADTQYF
many,TRBV12-3/TRBV12-4,TRBJ2-7,NA,TGTGCCAGCAGTTTGAGTCGTGGTTACGAGCAGTACTTC,CASSLSRGYEQYF
NA,TRBV20-1,TRBJ2-7,TRBD1,TGCAGTGCTAGTAGACAGGGGGCCCAATACGAGCAGTACTTC,CSASRQGAQYEQYF
many,TRBV6-1,TRBJ1-5,NA,TGTGCCAGCAGTGAAAAGTTCGAACAGCCCCAGCATTTT,CASSEKFEQPQHF
many,TRBV20-1,TRBJ2-1,TRBD2,TGCAGTGCTAGTAATCCCTGGCTAGCGGGAGGGAGTGAGCAGTTCTTC,CSASNPWLAGGSEQFF
many,TRBV20-1,TRBJ2-1,TRBD2,TGCAGTGCTAGAACACAGGGACTAGCGGGATACAATGAGCAGTTCTTC,CSARTQGLAGYNEQFF
many,TRBV7-2,TRBJ1-1,NA,TGTGCCAGCAGGGCCGTGCGAAACACTGAAGCTTTCTTT,CASRAVRNTEAFF
many,TRBV5-1,TRBJ2-3,NA,TGCGCCAGCAGCAAGAATGGTGCAGGGGTACAAGATACGCAGTATTTT,CASSKNGAGVQDTQYF
few,TRBV7-2,TRBJ1-3,NA,TGTGCCAGCAGCTTAGTAGGGCAGATAACCATATATTTT,CASSLVGQITIYF
many,TRBV6-5,TRBJ1-2,NA,TGTGCCAGCAGTTCTTACGCTGGAGGCGGCTATGGCTACACCTTC,CASSSYAGGGYGYTF
many,TRBV6-6,TRBJ1-6,NA,TGTGCCAGCAGTTTCTTGGGTTCGGATTCACCCCTCCACTTT,CASSFLGSDSPLHF
few,TRBV20-1,TRBJ1-2,TRBD1,TGCAGTGCTAGAGATACAGGGGGGTTCGGCTACACCTTC,CSARDTGGFGYTF
few,TRBV18,TRBJ2-3,NA,TGTGCCAGCTCACAGACCCCTAGCACAGATACGCAGTATTTT,CASSQTPSTDTQYF
many,TRBV5-5,TRBJ1-2,TRBD1,TGTGCCAGCAGCCCTGACAGGGGCTATGGCTACACCTTC,CASSPDRGYGYTF
NA,TRBV12-3/TRBV12-4,TRBJ2-1,NA,TGTGCCAGCAGTTTTAAAGGCGGGACTTACAATGAGCAGTTCTTC,CASSFKGGTYNEQFF
many,TRBV7-2,TRBJ2-5,NA,TGTGCCAGCAGCTTTGGGGGAGGGACCCAGTACTTC,CASSFGGGTQYF
many,TRBV29-1,TRBJ2-1,TRBD2,TGCAGCGTTGATGGGCTAGCGGGAGGGTTCTACAATGAGCAGTTCTTC,CSVDGLAGGFYNEQFF
many,TRBV27,TRBJ1-2,TRBD1,TGTGCCAGCAGTCCGCCGACAGGGAACTATGGCTACACCTTC,CASSPPTGNYGYTF
many,TRBV15,TRBJ1-5,TRBD1,TGTGCCACCAGCAGACCCCGGACAGGGCGTAGCAATCAGCCCCAGCATTTT,CATSRPRTGRSNQPQHF
many,TRBV20-1,TRBJ2-4,TRBD1,TGCAGTGCCCAGGGACAGGGGGCGTCCATTCAGTACTTC,CSAQGQGASIQYF
many,TRBV5-1,TRBJ2-5,NA,TGCGCCAGCAGCTTGTTCTCGGGGGTGGCAGAGACCCAGTACTTC,CASSLFSGVAETQYF
many,TRBV20-1,TRBJ1-4,TRBD1,TGCAGTGCTAGAGATTTTCGTACAGGGGGTCGTCTGTTTTTT,CSARDFRTGGRLFF
many,TRBV20-1,TRBJ2-3,NA,TGCAGTGCTCCAAGAAGAGCAGGGCGAGATGATACGCAGTATTTT,CSAPRRAGRDDTQYF
many,TRBV7-2,TRBJ1-5,NA,TGTGCCAGCAGCCCAAGGGTGGTTCATCAGCCCCAGCATTTT,CASSPRVVHQPQHF
many,TRBV4-2,TRBJ2-2,NA,TGTGCCAGCACCAAAGACCCAGGCCTGAACACCGGGGAGCTGTTTTTT,CASTKDPGLNTGELFF
NA,TRBV29-1,TRBJ1-3,NA,TGCAGCGCTACAGCTTTCTCTGGAAACACCATATATTTT,CSATAFSGNTIYF
many,TRBV20-1,TRBJ2-1,NA,TGCAGTGCTAACCCCCTCCTCGAGAAGTACAATGAGCAGTTCTTC,CSANPLLEKYNEQFF
few,TRBV18,TRBJ2-1,TRBD1,TGTGCCAGCTACCGGGACAGGGGGCACAATGAGCAGTTCTTC,CASYRDRGHNEQFF
many,TRBV7-9,TRBJ1-1,TRBD1,TGTGCCAGCAGCGCCACAGGGGTAGCTTTCTTT,CASSATGVAFF
many,TRBV4-3,TRBJ2-2,TRBD1,TGCGCCAGCAGCCAAGAGGTTATCGACAGGGGGCAAGCCGGGGAGCTGTTTTTT,CASSQEVIDRGQAGELFF
many,TRBV20-1,TRBJ2-2,TRBD2,TGCAGTGCTAGTTTCAGCGGGAACAGGGAGCTGTTTTTT,CSASFSGNRELFF
many,TRBV7-9,TRBJ2-7,TRBD2,TGTGCCAGCAGCTTAGCGGGGACTAGCGGGACGCAGATCGGCGAGCAGTACTTC,CASSLAGTSGTQIGEQYF
many,TRBV5-1,TRBJ2-6,NA,TGCGCCAGCAGCTTTAACGGGGAAGCCAACGTCCTGACTTTC,CASSFNGEANVLTF
many,TRBV20-1,TRBJ2-3,NA,TGCAGTGCTAGAGACCGGGTATTAGGGGGTGGCACAGATACGCAGTATTTT,CSARDRVLGGGTDTQYF
few,TRBV6-2/TRBV6-3,TRBJ1-5,NA,TGTGCCAGCACCAGAAATTTCAGGGGTGGCAATAAGACCCAGAATTTT,CASTRNFRGGNKTQNF
many,TRBV6-5,TRBJ1-2,NA,TGTGCCAGCAGTTACTCGGGGTTAGGGTACTATGGCTACACCTTC,CASSYSGLGYYGYTF
many,TRBV3-1,TRBJ1-3,TRBD1,TGTGCCAGCAGCGTACCGGGACAGGGAAATGGAAACACCATATATTTT,CASSVPGQGNGNTIYF
many,TRBV20-1,TRBJ2-1,TRBD2,TGCAGTGCTGACAGAGCGGGACGGGACAATGAGCAGTTCTTC,CSADRAGRDNEQFF
medium-sized,TRBV20-1,TRBJ1-3,NA,TGCAGTTCTATAGACAGGTCCGGAAACACCATATATTTT,CSSIDRSGNTIYF
many,TRBV11-3,TRBJ2-7,NA,TGTGCCAGCAGCTTAGGGCCAGCTCCTATCGAGCAGTACTTC,CASSLGPAPIEQYF
many,TRBV7-2,TRBJ1-2,NA,TGTGCCAGCAGCCCTCGAGGGGGGACCGACTTTAGTGGCTACACCTTC,CASSPRGGTDFSGYTF
many,TRBV5-4,TRBJ2-7,TRBD1,TGTGCCAGCAGCCCCGGGACAGGGGGCTACGAGCAGTACTTC,CASSPGTGGYEQYF